A single sample is the source of the 13 T cell receptor beta chains below, sequenced in a study of cytomegalovirus exposure and HLA in healthy donors. Researchers ran the PCR with 60 Vbeta and 13 Jbeta primers. Some clones are missing from TCRdb's copy, which holds only in-frame ones; the method was immunoSEQ multiplex PCR. Among around 100,000 clones listed, approximately 81% were seen once. Sequencing was done on a sample of PBMCs. The receptors come from a male donor in good health and CMV-seropositive.

This clone was detected only once. Its ends do not fully match the called genes, so a read error is possible. The rearrangement links TRBV27 to TRBJ2-5, with TRBD1 matching over 7 bases. CDR1 is MNHEY and CDR2 is SMNVEV in the germline V gene (reference sequence). This CDR3 contains 15 residues. Here the CDR3 reads CASSSSGGWQGTQYF. Written as DNA, the CDR3 is TGTGCCAGCAGTTCGTCAGGGGGTTGGCAAGGGACCCAGTACTTC.

The chain couples TRBV5-6 to TRBJ2-3; 7 nucleotides agree with TRBD1. V dropped 1 base and J dropped 3; count of bases not matched to a gene: 8. CDR1 and CDR2 from the germline V gene are SGHDT and YYEEEE. The CDR3 contains 16 residues. Here the CDR3 reads CASSLSVDRVTDTQYF. CDR3 nucleotides: TGTGCCAGCAGCTTGTCAGTCGACAGGGTAACAGATACGCAGTATTTT. The whole variable domain, filled in from reference TRBV5-6 and TRBJ2-3, reads DAGVTQSPTHLIKTRGQQVTLRCSPKSGHDTVSWYQQALGQGPQFIFQYYEEEERQRGNFPDRFSGHQFPNYSSELNVNALLLGDSALYLCASSLSVDRVTDTQYFGPGTRLTVL.

CDR3: CAWSAEVEQFF. The CDR3 DNA follows: TGTGCCTGGAGTGCCGAGGTTGAGCAGTTCTTC. The chain couples TRBV30 to TRBJ2-1; no clear D gene. The CDR3 is 11 residues long. CDR1 is GTSNPN, CDR2 SVGIG, per germline (reference sequence). The V and J ends lost 1 base and 9 bases respectively, with 7 bases between them.

This clone has more than one count but fewer than ten. The rearrangement links TRBV30 to TRBJ2-1, with D perhaps TRBD1 (6 bases). From germline, CDR1 is GTSNPN and CDR2 SVGIG (reference sequence). Trimming left V 4 bases short and J 2 bases short, with 12 bases between. The CDR3 contains 14 residues. The CDR3 here is CAWNGGQPYNEQFF. CDR3 nucleotides: TGTGCCTGGAATGGGGGCCAGCCCTACAATGAGCAGTTCTTC.

This clone was seen only once. This chain connects TRBV7-9 to TRBJ1-4; the D gene is possibly TRBD1 (5 bases). Germline-derived CDR1 and CDR2 are SEHNR and FQNEAQ (reference sequence). The CDR3 is 15 residues long. V was shortened by 4 bases and J by 0 bases, with 9 bases between the two germline ends. The CDR3 sequence: CASSYRGATNEKLFF. The CDR3 nucleotides are TGTGCCAGCAGCTATAGGGGCGCAACTAATGAAAAACTGTTTTTT.

The chain is built from TRBV4-1 and TRBJ1-5; D gene unclear. The CDR3 extends over 15 amino acids. Germline loops: CDR1 MGHRA, CDR2 YSYEKL. Trimming removed 1 base from V and 0 bases from J, with 7 bases in between. The CDR3: CASSQAGFSNQPQHF. For the CDR3, the DNA is TGCGCCAGCAGCCAAGCAGGATTTAGCAATCAGCCCCAGCATTTT.

This chain uses TRBV5-1 with TRBJ2-7; D might be TRBD2 (6 bases). The germline V and J ends were trimmed by 1 base and 1 base, with 12 bases remaining between them. CDR1 and CDR2 from the germline V gene are SGHRS and YFSETQ. The CDR3 contains 15 residues. The CDR3 nucleotides are TGCGCCAGCAGCTTGTACACCGGGGGTTCCTACGAGCAGTACTTC. It encodes CASSLYTGGSYEQYF.

V gene TRBV4-3 combines with J gene TRBJ2-7; 11 bases fit TRBD2. The CDR3 covers 15 residues. The trim removed 4 bases at V and 0 bases at J, leaving 2 bases unmatched. From germline, CDR1 is LGHNA and CDR2 YSLEER. CDR3 in amino acids: CASSPGLADSYEQYF. In DNA form, the CDR3 reads TGCGCCAGCAGCCCGGGACTAGCGGACTCCTACGAGCAGTACTTC.

The J gene is TRBJ2-3, the V gene TRBV6-5; D possibly corresponds to TRBD1 (6 bases). The CDR3 consists of 15 residues. V was pared by 0 bases and J by 0 bases, with 7 bases between. In germline, CDR1 is MNHEY, CDR2 SVGAGI. The CDR3 region is CASSYSTGSTDTQYF. CDR3 in DNA: TGTGCCAGCAGTTACTCGACAGGTAGCACAGATACGCAGTATTTT.

The chain uses TRBV19 and TRBJ1-2; TRBD1 might be the D (5 bases). Germline-derived CDR1 and CDR2 are LNHDA and SQIVND (reference sequence). Trimming took 1 base from V and 3 from J, leaving 12 bases between them. CDR3 length: 15 residues. The CDR3 reads CASSIVPGKYYGYTF. Here the CDR3 DNA reads TGTGCCAGTAGTATAGTTCCAGGGAAGTACTATGGCTACACCTTC.

Turning to this clone: The sample has other DNA sequences that encode this CDR3 too. The gene calls are TRBV7-9 and TRBJ2-7; D not certain. Germline V gives CDR1 SEHNR, CDR2 FQNEAQ (reference sequence). Trimming removed 1 base from V and 2 bases from J, with 6 bases in between. The CDR3 covers 13 residues. The CDR3 is CASSLGGPYEQYF. The CDR3 DNA follows: TGTGCCAGCAGCTTAGGTGGGCCCTACGAGCAGTACTTC.

This clone was seen only a few times. The V call is TRBV11-2, the J call TRBJ1-1; TRBD1 aligns across 10 bases. This CDR3 has 15 residues. V lost 3 bases to trimming and J lost 2 bases; unmatched junction nucleotides: 3. CDR1 and CDR2 (germline): SGHAT, FQNNGV. CDR3 sequence reads: CASSFRTGGNTEAFF. As DNA, the CDR3 is TGTGCCAGCAGCTTCAGGACAGGGGGAAACACTGAAGCTTTCTTT.

J is TRBJ1-5 and V is TRBV19, with a tentative D call TRBD1 (6 bases). The CDR3 spans 13 residues. The ends were cut back, 8 bases at V and 4 bases at J, with 12 bases in the middle. Looked up from germline, CDR1 is LNHDA and CDR2 is SQIVND (reference sequence). The CDR3 protein is CASGRTENQPQHF. The CDR3 nucleotides read TGTGCCAGTGGGCGGACAGAGAATCAGCCCCAGCATTTT.